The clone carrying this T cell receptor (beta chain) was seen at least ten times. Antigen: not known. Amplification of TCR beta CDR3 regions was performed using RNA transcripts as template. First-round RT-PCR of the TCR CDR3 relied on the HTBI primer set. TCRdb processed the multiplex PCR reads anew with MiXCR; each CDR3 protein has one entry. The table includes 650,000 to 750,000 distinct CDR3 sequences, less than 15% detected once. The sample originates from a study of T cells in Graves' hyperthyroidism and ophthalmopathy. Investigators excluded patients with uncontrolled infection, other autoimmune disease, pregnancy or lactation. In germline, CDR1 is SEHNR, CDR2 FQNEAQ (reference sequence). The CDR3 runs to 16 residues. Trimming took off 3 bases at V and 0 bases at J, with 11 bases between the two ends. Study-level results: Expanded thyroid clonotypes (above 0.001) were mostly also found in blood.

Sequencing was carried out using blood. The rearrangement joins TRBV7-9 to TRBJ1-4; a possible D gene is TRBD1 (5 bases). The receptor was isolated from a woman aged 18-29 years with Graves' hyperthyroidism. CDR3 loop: CASSLGTYATNEKLFF. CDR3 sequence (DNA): TGTGCCAGCAGCTTGGGGACCTATGCAACTAATGAAAAACTGTTTTTT.